This passage covers 3 T cell receptor beta chains from one sample sequenced in a study of blood T cell repertoires in COVID-19 (TCRdb year 2020). Library method: the immunoSEQ multiplex PCR assay. The table was pulled from immuneACCESS by TCRdb, which kept in-frame rearrangements only. Such tables lose some clones; where checked, under half of the loss comes from unresolved V genes, and the rest has no known cause. This sample lists about 220,000 clones; about 88% were detected once. Jointly, the top ten make up about 2% of the sample. Specimen: peripheral blood. Receptor source: a man aged 35 to 55 with active or convalescent COVID-19.

The chain links TRBV4-1 to TRBJ2-7; 10 nucleotides line up with TRBD1. The trim removed 0 bases at V and 2 bases at J, leaving 4 bases unmatched. The CDR3 loop spans 16 amino acids. Looked up from germline, CDR1 is MGHRA and CDR2 is YSYEKL. The CDR3 loop is CASSQDPGTGAYEQYF. In DNA form, the CDR3 reads TGCGCCAGCAGCCAAGATCCCGGGACAGGGGCCTACGAGCAGTACTTC.

The V call is TRBV5-4, the J call TRBJ1-3, with D unclear. This CDR3 region has 13 residues. Germline CDR1 reads SGHNT; CDR2 reads YYREEE (reference sequence). Trimming shortened V by 2 bases and J by 0 bases, and 3 bases separated the two germline ends. Here the CDR3 DNA reads TGTGCCAGCAGCTTCCTCTCTGGAAACACCATATATTTT. Translation: CASSFLSGNTIYF.

This clone was seen just once. The chain joins TRBV5-1 to TRBJ2-7; 8 positions agree with TRBD1. V trimming: 0 bases; J trimming: 1 base; junction bases outside the gene matches: 12. The germline gives CDR1 SGHRS, CDR2 YFSETQ. This CDR3 spans 18 amino acids. The CDR3 reads CASSLVVGGRGLSYEQYF. The CDR3 coding sequence is TGCGCCAGCAGCTTGGTCGTGGGAGGCAGGGGGCTTTCCTACGAGCAGTACTTC.